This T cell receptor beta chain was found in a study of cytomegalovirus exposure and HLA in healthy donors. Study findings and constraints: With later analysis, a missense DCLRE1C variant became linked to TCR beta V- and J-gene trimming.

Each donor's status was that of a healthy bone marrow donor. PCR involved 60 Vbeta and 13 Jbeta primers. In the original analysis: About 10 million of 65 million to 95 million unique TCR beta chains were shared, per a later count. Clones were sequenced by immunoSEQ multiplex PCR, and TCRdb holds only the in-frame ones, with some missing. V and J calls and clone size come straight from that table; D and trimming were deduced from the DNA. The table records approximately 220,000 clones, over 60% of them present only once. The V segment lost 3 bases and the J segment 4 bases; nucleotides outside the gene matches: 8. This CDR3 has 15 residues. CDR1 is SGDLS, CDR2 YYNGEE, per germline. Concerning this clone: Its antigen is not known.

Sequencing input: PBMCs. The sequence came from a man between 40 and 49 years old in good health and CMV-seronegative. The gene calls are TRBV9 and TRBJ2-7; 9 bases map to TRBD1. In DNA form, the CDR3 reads TGTGCCAGCAGCGAGGGGACAGGGACGAGGTACGAGCAGTACTTC. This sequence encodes CASSEGTGTRYEQYF. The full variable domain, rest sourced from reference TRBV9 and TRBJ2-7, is DSGVTQTPKHLITATGQRVTLRCSPRSGDLSVYWYQQSLDQGLQFLIQYYNGEERAKGNILERFSAQQFPDLHSELNLSSLELGDSALYFCASSEGTGTRYEQYFGPGTRLTVT.